This TCR beta chain is from a study of T cell responses to AZD1222 COVID-19 vaccine. This CDR3 has 16 amino acids. V lost 5 bases and J 3 bases, leaving 19 bases between the germline ends. Germline-derived CDR1 and CDR2 are MNHNY and SVGAGI (reference sequence). Measured with immunoSEQ multiplex PCR; TCRdb has only the in-frame clones, and not every one. The sample has roughly 200,000 clones, roughly 90% seen once; the top ten hold approximately 1.7%. The material was peripheral blood, obtained 28 days after the second AZD1222 dose. The V call is TRBV6-6, the J call TRBJ1-2; the D is unclear. This TCR derives from an adult who received the AZD1222 COVID-19 vaccine. The chain's CDR3 is CASSTLGEGRDYGYTF. The CDR3 coding sequence is TGTGCCAGCAGTACCCTAGGAGAGGGTAGGGACTATGGCTACACCTTC.